Each of the 23 T cell receptor beta chains below was sequenced from the same sample in a study of blood T cell repertoires in COVID-19. Clones were read by immunoSEQ multiplex PCR, and TCRdb kept only the in-frame ones, dropping some. The sample carries hundreds of thousands of clones, 70% to 85% recorded once. The specimen sequenced was peripheral blood. Receptors originate from a woman of 80 years or more with acute or convalescent COVID-19.

This chain uses TRBV7-2 with TRBJ2-5; 9 nucleotides align to TRBD1. The ends lost 1 base at V and 5 bases at J; junction bases unmatched: 5. This CDR3 is built from 15 residues. The germline V gene has CDR1 SGHTA and CDR2 FQGNSA. The CDR3 DNA is TGTGCCAGCAGCTTAGGGGGGACAGGGAGGGAGACCCAGTACTTC. This translates into CASSLGGTGRETQYF. The variable domain in full, completed from reference TRBV7-2 and TRBJ2-5, reads GAGVSQSPSNKVTEKGKDVELRCDPISGHTALYWYRQSLGQGLEFLIYFQGNSAPDKSGLPSDRFSAERTGGSVSTLTIQRTQQEDSAVYLCASSLGGTGRETQYFGPGTRLLVL.

This clone was recorded only once. The chain employs TRBV4-3 and TRBJ1-2; D is perhaps TRBD1 (5 bases). Germline CDR1 is LGHNA and CDR2 is YSLEER. The CDR3 loop spans 16 amino acids. Trimming took off 1 base at V and 8 bases at J, with 20 bases between the two ends. CDR3 bases: TGCGCCAGCAGCCAAGGATCTCTAGGGGCAAGTTCGGGCTACACCTTC. Translating gives CASSQGSLGASSGYTF.

The rearrangement uses TRBV27 and TRBJ1-2; the D is unclear. Deletions cut 3 bases from V and 5 bases from J, with 4 bases between. This CDR3 is 11 amino acids long. Germline values: CDR1 MNHEY, CDR2 SMNVEV (reference sequence). The CDR3 reads CASSFVYGYTF. The CDR3 DNA reads as TGTGCCAGCAGTTTCGTTTATGGCTACACCTTC.

This sequence joins TRBV19 and TRBJ2-7; D is uncertain. The V gene's germline CDR1 is LNHDA and CDR2 SQIVND (reference sequence). V dropped 11 bases and J dropped 1 base, with 15 bases sitting between them. The CDR3 has 13 residues. In DNA form, the CDR3 reads TGTGCCTCCGCTCCTGGTCGGTCCTACGAGCAGTACTTC. It specifies CASAPGRSYEQYF.

CDR3 in amino acids: CASSYSPGQTVSGYTF. In nucleotides, the CDR3 is TGTGCCAGCAGTTACTCGCCCGGACAGACCGTTTCTGGCTACACCTTC. This chain connects TRBV6-5 to TRBJ1-2, with D possibly TRBD1 on 6 matching bases. V lost 0 bases to trimming and J lost 7 bases, with 18 bases between them. The CDR3 spans 16 residues. Germline V lookup: CDR1 MNHEY, CDR2 SVGAGI.

This sequence joins TRBV6-5 and TRBJ2-2; D remains unclear. Trimming took 5 bases from V and 4 from J, leaving 5 bases between them. The germline V gene encodes CDR1 MNHEY and CDR2 SVGAGI. This CDR3 region has 12 residues. CDR3: CASSRSTGELFF. The CDR3 DNA reads TGTGCCAGCAGTCGGAGCACCGGGGAGCTGTTTTTT.

The CDR3 coding sequence is TGTGCCAGCAGTTATGGACTACTAAACACCGGGGAGCTGTTTTTT. It translates to CASSYGLLNTGELFF. V is TRBV6-5 and J is TRBJ2-2; tentatively, D is TRBD2 (6 bases). Trimming took off 3 bases at V and 2 bases at J, with 10 bases between the two ends. Per the germline V gene, CDR1 is MNHEY and CDR2 is SVGAGI. The CDR3 length is 15 residues.

This rearrangement joins TRBV21-1 to TRBJ2-7; the table's D gene call, TRBD2, was not cross checked with the DNA. TRBV21-1 is an annotated pseudogene. The CDR3 has 16 amino acids. CDR3 nucleotides: TGTGCCAGCACCTCCCTGCTAGCCGGCTTGGAATACGAGCAGTACTTC. Encoded protein: CASTSLLAGLEYEQYF.

The rearrangement uses TRBV19 and TRBJ1-2; TRBD1 agrees at 8 bases. The V gene end was trimmed by 4 bases and the J gene end by 8 bases; junction bases not matched to a gene: 12. CDR1 and CDR2 (germline): LNHDA, SQIVND (reference sequence). This CDR3 region has 15 residues. The CDR3 nucleotides read TGTGCCAGTAGTACCCATAGACAGGGGTCGCGGGGCTACACCTTC. Amino acids: CASSTHRQGSRGYTF.

The V and J genes are TRBV7-2 and TRBJ1-2; D unresolved. Germline loops: CDR1 SGHTA, CDR2 FQGNSA. V shed 5 bases and J shed 7 bases, with 26 bases lying between them. The CDR3 is 17 residues long. The CDR3 loop is CASSPGEGAPLRFGYTF. The CDR3 DNA is TGTGCCAGCAGCCCCGGAGAGGGTGCCCCTCTTAGGTTTGGCTACACCTTC.

This rearrangement joins TRBV7-2 to TRBJ2-2; 10 positions match TRBD2. V dropped 2 bases and J dropped 5; count of bases not matched to a gene: 14. This CDR3 is 19 amino acids long. Germline loops: CDR1 SGHTA, CDR2 FQGNSA. In nucleotides, the CDR3 is TGTGCCAGCAGCTTACTACCGACCCTAGCGGGAGCGGGTACCGGGGAGCTGTTTTTT. It translates to CASSLLPTLAGAGTGELFF.

V gene TRBV5-4 combines with J gene TRBJ2-7, with D possibly being TRBD2 (5 bases). From germline, CDR1 is SGHNT and CDR2 YYREEE (reference sequence). V lost 0 bases and J 0 bases, leaving 10 bases between the germline ends. This CDR3 is 15 amino acids long. The CDR3 sequence is CASSLGRASSYEQYF. In DNA form, the CDR3 reads TGTGCCAGCAGCTTGGGGCGGGCCAGCTCCTACGAGCAGTACTTC. Filled out from reference TRBV5-4 and TRBJ2-7, the complete variable domain reads ETGVTQSPTHLIKTRGQQVTLRCSSQSGHNTVSWYQQALGQGPQFIFQYYREEENGRGNFPPRFSGLQFPNYSSELNVNALELDDSALYLCASSLGRASSYEQYFGPGTRLTVT.

The chain joins TRBV11-1 to TRBJ1-2; TRBD1 aligns across 9 bases. J lost 4 bases, V lost 5 bases, and 5 bases had no gene match. The CDR3 is made up of 14 amino acids. Germline CDR1 and CDR2: SGHAT and FQDESV (reference sequence). The CDR3: CASSPGTGSYGYTF. In DNA, the CDR3 is TGTGCCAGCAGCCCAGGGACAGGGTCCTATGGCTACACCTTC.

V gene TRBV15 combines with J gene TRBJ2-1; D is ambiguous. Trimming cost V 0 bases and J 0 bases, with 6 bases left between them. Germline values: CDR1 LNHNV, CDR2 YYDKDF (reference sequence). The CDR3 totals 15 residues. CDR3 bases: TGTGCCACCAGCAGAGAATACAGCTCCTACAATGAGCAGTTCTTC. Translating gives CATSREYSSYNEQFF.

V is TRBV12-5 and J is TRBJ2-7; 9 nucleotides align to TRBD2. This CDR3 spans 14 amino acids. Germline V gene sequence: CDR1 LGHNT, CDR2 FRNRAP. With 0 bases clipped from V and 7 bases from J, the junction kept 4 bases outside the gene matches. The DNA of the CDR3 is TGTGCTAGTGGTTTGGTAGCGGGGGGCAGGGAGCAGTACTTC. Translation gives CASGLVAGGREQYF.

The rearrangement uses TRBV5-1 and TRBJ2-1, with 9 positions matching TRBD2. V gave up 2 bases and J gave up 0 bases; unmatched junction bases: 6. This CDR3 contains 17 residues. CDR1 SGHRS and CDR2 YFSETQ come from the germline V gene. The CDR3 region is CASSFNIAGASYNEQFF. The CDR3 nucleotides are TGCGCCAGCAGCTTCAATATAGCGGGAGCCTCCTACAATGAGCAGTTCTTC. Based on the CDR3 plus reference TRBV5-1 and TRBJ2-1, the full variable domain is KAGVTQTPRYLIKTRGQQVTLSCSPISGHRSVSWYQQTPGQGLQFLFEYFSETQRNKGNFPGRFSGRQFSNSRSEMNVSTLELGDSALYLCASSFNIAGASYNEQFFGPGTRLTVL.

The chain uses TRBV5-6 and TRBJ2-4; 9 nucleotides match TRBD2. Trimming at V came to 4 bases and at J to 0 bases, leaving 11 bases not matched to a gene. The CDR3 consists of 18 residues. Germline V gene sequence: CDR1 SGHDT, CDR2 YYEEEE. This CDR3 reads CASSPLRLAELAKNIQYF. CDR3 nucleotide sequence: TGTGCCAGCAGCCCTTTGAGACTAGCGGAATTAGCCAAAAACATTCAGTACTTC.

This chain links TRBV18 with TRBJ2-6; D is perhaps TRBD2 (6 bases). Germline V lookup: CDR1 KGHSH, CDR2 LQKENI. The CDR3 has 19 amino acids. With 1 base removed from V and 3 bases from J, the gap between germline ends came to 19 bases. CDR3 residues: CASSPLEVGIGGGANVLTF. The CDR3 DNA reads as TGTGCCAGCTCACCACTTGAAGTCGGGATCGGGGGTGGGGCCAACGTCCTGACTTTC. The variable domain in full, with the rest retrieved from reference TRBV18 and TRBJ2-6, is NAGVMQNPRHLVRRRGQEARLRCSPMKGHSHVYWYRQLPEEGLKFMVYLQKENIIDESGMPKERFSAEFPKEGPSILRIQQVVRGDSAAYFCASSPLEVGIGGGANVLTFGAGSRLTVL.

Concerning this clone itself: At one end, the junction sequence differs from germline, possibly due to a read error. This chain uses TRBV24-1 with TRBJ2-5; weak D call: TRBD1 (5 bases). This CDR3 region has 15 residues. Per germline, CDR1 KGHDR and CDR2 SFDVKD. The CDR3 DNA follows: TGTGCCACCAGTGATTCCAGACAGACCCAAGCGACCCAGTACTTC. Translating gives CATSDSRQTQATQYF.

V is TRBV30 and J is TRBJ1-6, with 8 bases aligning to TRBD1. Per germline, CDR1 GTSNPN and CDR2 SVGIG (reference sequence). This CDR3 has 15 amino acids. V lost 2 bases, J lost 5 bases, and 5 bases stayed unmatched. Here the CDR3 DNA reads TGTGCCTGGAGTTTCAGGGGGCTGGATAATTCACCCCTCCACTTT. This gives the protein CAWSFRGLDNSPLHF.

The CDR3 bases are TGTGCCAGCAGGCCCGACAGGGGGCGGAGAGCTTTCTTT. This translates into CASRPDRGRRAFF. The chain combines TRBV28 with TRBJ1-1; 10 bases map to TRBD1. V shed 6 bases and J 10 bases; nucleotides not matched to a gene: 8. The CDR3 spans 13 residues. From germline, CDR1 is MDHEN and CDR2 SYDVKM.

This chain uses TRBV28 with TRBJ2-1; 10 positions match TRBD2. V was pared by 7 bases and J by 5 bases, with 11 bases of the junction left unmatched. Germline V gene data show CDR1 as MDHEN and CDR2 as SYDVKM. This CDR3 is 16 amino acids long. For the CDR3, the DNA is TGTGCCAGCATTCCGACTAGCGGGCGATCACACAATGAGCAGTTCTTC. Amino acid sequence: CASIPTSGRSHNEQFF. Supplemented by reference TRBV28 and TRBJ2-1, the full variable domain reads DVKVTQSSRYLVKRTGEKVFLECVQDMDHENMFWYRQDPGLGLRLIYFSYDVKMKEKGDIPEGYSVSREKKERFSLILESASTNQTSMYLCASIPTSGRSHNEQFFGPGTRLTVL.

The sample holds a few counts of this clone. V is TRBV18 and J is TRBJ2-7, with 15 bases fitting TRBD2. The length of the CDR3 is 16 residues. From germline, CDR1 is KGHSH and CDR2 LQKENI. V trimming: 5 bases; J trimming: 3 bases; junction bases outside the gene matches: 5. Here the CDR3 reads CASSGGLAGGFYEQYF. The CDR3 DNA is TGTGCCAGCTCAGGGGGACTAGCGGGAGGATTCTACGAGCAGTACTTC.